This T cell receptor beta chain was obtained from a study of T cells after yellow fever vaccination. This CDR3 has 15 amino acids. CDR1 is LGHDT and CDR2 is YNNKEL in the germline V gene (reference sequence). MiXCR was run by TCRdb on the 5' RACE reads, yielding one entry per CDR3 protein. The sample records over 150,000 distinct CDR3 sequences, around 7.3% being singletons. As to this clonotype: A much larger clonotype is one base distant, so this may be a read error.

This TCR was sampled from a man between 18 and 35 years old who received the YFV17D yellow fever vaccine. The source was CD4+ T cells sorted from PBMCs, collected roughly 5 days after the first yellow fever vaccination. The rearrangement uses TRBV3-1 and TRBJ2-3, with unresolved D. CDR3 loop: CACSFMGSRTDTQYF. CDR3 in DNA: TGTGCCTGCAGTTTTATGGGGTCCCGGACAGATACGCAGTATTTT.